Listed here are 21 T cell receptor beta chains from one sample, sequenced in a study of blood T cell repertoires in COVID-19. Clones were read by immunoSEQ multiplex PCR, and TCRdb kept only the in-frame ones, dropping some. The data show 150,000 to 170,000 clones, more than 75% seen once. Sequenced material: peripheral blood. The receptor set was obtained from a woman between 55 and 75 years old with COVID-19, enrolled during active disease.

This clone was detected only once. This chain links TRBV6-4 with TRBJ2-1; 11 positions match TRBD1. Germline lookup yields CDR1 MRHNA and CDR2 SNTAGT. V lost 6 bases and J lost 4; bases outside the gene matches: 8. The CDR3 is 16 amino acids. CDR3 sequence: CASSRTGGFPYNEQFF. The CDR3, as DNA: TGTGCCAGCAGCCGGACAGGGGGCTTCCCGTACAATGAGCAGTTCTTC.

This sequence joins TRBV5-8 and TRBJ1-4, with D perhaps matching TRBD1 (6 bases). This CDR3 has 15 residues. V was clipped by 3 bases and J by 3 bases, with 12 bases between them. The germline gives CDR1 SGHTS, CDR2 YDEGEE. CDR3 in DNA: TGTGCCAGCAGCTGGGGCGGGGGCCCTAATGAAAAACTGTTTTTT. As protein: CASSWGGGPNEKLFF. Full variable domain (remainder filled in from reference TRBV5-8 and TRBJ1-4): EAGVTQSPTHLIKTRGQQATLRCSPISGHTSVYWYQQALGLGLQFLLWYDEGEERNRGNFPPRFSGRQFPNYSSELNVNALELEDSALYLCASSWGGGPNEKLFFGSGTQLSVL.

This clone was found once. The rearrangement links TRBV6-5 to TRBJ1-4; TRBD1 matches at 9 bases. V gave up 6 bases and J gave up 6 bases; unmatched junction bases: 5. The CDR3 is made up of 14 amino acids. Germline V gene sequence: CDR1 MNHEY, CDR2 SVGAGI. In nucleotides, the CDR3 is TGTGCCAGCAGATGGGACAGGGAGGATGAAAAACTGTTTTTT. The encoded protein is CASRWDREDEKLFF.

V and J are TRBV19 and TRBJ2-6; 7 bases map to TRBD2. The germline V gene encodes CDR1 LNHDA and CDR2 SQIVND (reference sequence). The CDR3 covers 19 residues. With 6 bases clipped from V and 0 bases from J, the junction kept 14 bases outside the gene matches. Written as DNA, the CDR3 is TGTGCCAGTAGCGCGACTCGGGACTACGCAGACTCTGGGGCCAACGTCCTGACTTTC. This encodes CASSATRDYADSGANVLTF.

This rearrangement joins TRBV18 to TRBJ2-1; maybe TRBD2 (6 bases). V lost 5 bases, J lost 0 bases, and 14 bases lay in between. CDR3 size: 16 residues. Germline V CDR1 and CDR2: KGHSH, LQKENI. CDR3 nucleotides: TGTGCCAGCTCAAACCGGGGAGGAAGCTCCTACAATGAGCAGTTCTTC. Residues: CASSNRGGSSYNEQFF.

This sequence joins TRBV10-1 and TRBJ2-3; D is ambiguous. The germline V gene has CDR1 WNHNN and CDR2 SYGVQD (reference sequence). The CDR3 consists of 14 residues. Trimming took 7 bases from V and 2 from J, leaving 13 bases between them. The CDR3 sequence is CASMATYPTDTQYF. CDR3 nucleotides: TGCGCCAGCATGGCCACATACCCCACAGATACGCAGTATTTT.

The V gene is TRBV6-5, the J gene TRBJ1-2; 7 bases are shared with TRBD1. The CDR3 length is 16 residues. The junction had 12 bases not matched to a gene; V was cut back by 4 bases and J by 4 bases. The germline V gene encodes CDR1 MNHEY and CDR2 SVGAGI. The chain's CDR3 is CASSSGQPKTSYGYTF. CDR3 DNA sequence: TGTGCCAGCAGTTCGGGACAGCCCAAGACCTCCTATGGCTACACCTTC.

V usage is TRBV5-4 and J usage is TRBJ1-5; TRBD1 matches 8 bases. The CDR3 is 14 amino acids. J gave up 6 bases and V 5 bases, and 7 bases lay outside the gene matches. Germline CDR1 and CDR2: SGHNT and YYREEE (reference sequence). CDR3 nucleotides: TGTGCCAGCAGTCATCAGGGGGCTGGTCAGCCCCAGCATTTT. This sequence encodes CASSHQGAGQPQHF.

This chain joins TRBV24-1 and TRBJ2-1; D is unclear. The CDR3 has 9 residues. The germline gives CDR1 KGHDR, CDR2 SFDVKD. Deletions cut 12 bases from V and 10 bases from J, with 9 bases between. CDR3 amino acids: CAVTVEQFF. CDR3 in DNA: TGTGCCGTGACTGTGGAGCAGTTCTTC.

This chain connects TRBV9 to TRBJ2-3, with TRBD2 identical over 12 bases. The CDR3 is 18 residues long. With V trimmed by 3 bases and J by 0 bases, 8 bases remained unmatched. Germline V gene sequence: CDR1 SGDLS, CDR2 YYNGEE. CDR3 bases: TGTGCCAGCAGCGGGGGACTAGCGGGCACAACTAGCACAGATACGCAGTATTTT. It is translated as CASSGGLAGTTSTDTQYF.

The chain uses TRBV7-2 and TRBJ2-7; perhaps TRBD2 as D (6 bases). The CDR3 has 13 residues. Germline V lookup: CDR1 SGHTA, CDR2 FQGNSA. The V and J ends lost 2 bases and 5 bases respectively, with 10 bases between them. As DNA, the CDR3 is TGTGCCAGCAGCTTAAGGAGGGGCCACGAGCAGTACGTC. It yields the protein CASSLRRGHEQYV.

The V and J genes are TRBV11-3 and TRBJ2-1, with TRBD2 matching over 10 bases. V lost 3 bases and J lost 10; bases outside the gene matches: 6. This CDR3 is built from 14 residues. Per the germline V gene, CDR1 is SGHNT and CDR2 is YENEEA. CDR3 loop: CASSFELAGSEQFF. The CDR3, as DNA: TGTGCCAGCAGCTTTGAACTAGCGGGATCCGAGCAGTTCTTC.

The chain links TRBV30 to TRBJ1-1; 9 bases fit TRBD1. The CDR3 consists of 13 residues. Germline CDR1 and CDR2: GTSNPN and SVGIG (reference sequence). Trimming removed 4 bases from V and 9 bases from J; junction bases left unmatched: 9. Here the CDR3 DNA reads TGTGCCTGGACCCTACCCGGGACAGGGCAAGCTTTCTTT. Protein product: CAWTLPGTGQAFF.

This rearrangement joins TRBV29-1 to TRBJ2-7; 14 nucleotides agree with TRBD2. This CDR3 region has 16 residues. After removal of 5 bases from V and 2 bases from J, the junction contained 8 bases not matched to a gene. CDR1 SQVTM and CDR2 ANQGSEA come from the germline V gene. CDR3 DNA sequence: TGCAGCGTTCACGGGACTAGCGGGAGAAGGCCCTACGAGCAGTACTTC. Translating gives CSVHGTSGRRPYEQYF.

V and J are TRBV5-1 and TRBJ1-1; 8 bases fit TRBD1. After removal of 1 base from V and 5 bases from J, the junction contained 4 bases not matched to a gene. From germline, CDR1 is SGHRS and CDR2 YFSETQ. CDR3 length: 14 amino acids. The CDR3 sequence is CASSLTGGVTEAFF. Written as DNA, the CDR3 is TGCGCCAGCAGCTTGACAGGGGGTGTTACTGAAGCTTTCTTT.

The chain is built from TRBV9 and TRBJ1-1; D is possibly TRBD1 (5 bases). V lost 4 bases and J lost 1, with 11 bases in between. The CDR3 totals 14 residues. Germline V gives CDR1 SGDLS, CDR2 YYNGEE. This CDR3 is CASSSGQPNTEAFF. The CDR3 bases are TGTGCCAGCAGCTCCGGACAACCGAACACTGAAGCTTTCTTT.

The chain employs TRBV12-3 or TRBV12-4 and TRBJ2-2; the D is unclear. The length of the CDR3 is 13 residues. CDR3 region: CACVRANTGELFF. CDR3 nucleotide sequence: TGTGCTTGCGTAAGAGCGAACACCGGGGAGCTGTTTTTT.

The V gene is TRBV5-1, the J gene TRBJ1-2; 7 nucleotides agree with TRBD1. CDR3 length: 13 residues. Looked up from germline, CDR1 is SGHRS and CDR2 is YFSETQ. V trimming: 4 bases; J trimming: 8 bases; junction bases outside the gene matches: 8. CDR3 bases: TGCGCCAGCAGCCAGGGACAGATCCCCGGCTACACCTTC. It specifies CASSQGQIPGYTF. Full variable domain (rest looked up from reference TRBV5-1 and TRBJ1-2): KAGVTQTPRYLIKTRGQQVTLSCSPISGHRSVSWYQQTPGQGLQFLFEYFSETQRNKGNFPGRFSGRQFSNSRSEMNVSTLELGDSALYLCASSQGQIPGYTFGSGTRLTVV.

The chain uses TRBV5-8 and TRBJ2-7; D remains unclear. This CDR3 has 14 residues. Trimming left V 3 bases short and J 3 bases short, with 13 bases between. Germline V gene sequence: CDR1 SGHTS, CDR2 YDEGEE. CDR3 in amino acids: CASSSRRLVYEQYF. The CDR3 DNA reads TGTGCCAGCAGCTCTCGCAGGCTCGTCTACGAGCAGTACTTC.

There are a few counts of this clone. V is TRBV19 and J is TRBJ1-2, with TRBD1 matching 9 bases. Germline V gene sequence: CDR1 LNHDA, CDR2 SQIVND (reference sequence). The CDR3 length is 16 residues. V shed 5 bases, J shed 0 bases, and the junction held 7 bases outside the gene matches. CDR3 sequence: CASSPRGTGSNYGYTF. CDR3 in DNA: TGTGCCAGTAGTCCCCGAGGGACAGGGTCTAACTATGGCTACACCTTC. The full variable domain, completed using reference TRBV19 and TRBJ1-2, is DGGITQSPKYLFRKEGQNVTLSCEQNLNHDAMYWYRQDPGQGLRLIYYSQIVNDFQKGDIAEGYSVSREKKESFPLTVTSAQKNPTAFYLCASSPRGTGSNYGYTFGSGTRLTVV.

This chain joins TRBV20-1 and TRBJ1-1; D ambiguous. The CDR3 extends over 10 amino acids. Deletions cut 6 bases from V and 3 bases from J, with 5 bases between. Germline-derived CDR1 and CDR2 are DFQATT and SNEGSKA (reference sequence). CDR3 sequence (DNA): TGCAGTGCCGTATACACTGAAGCTTTCTTT. This codes for CSAVYTEAFF.